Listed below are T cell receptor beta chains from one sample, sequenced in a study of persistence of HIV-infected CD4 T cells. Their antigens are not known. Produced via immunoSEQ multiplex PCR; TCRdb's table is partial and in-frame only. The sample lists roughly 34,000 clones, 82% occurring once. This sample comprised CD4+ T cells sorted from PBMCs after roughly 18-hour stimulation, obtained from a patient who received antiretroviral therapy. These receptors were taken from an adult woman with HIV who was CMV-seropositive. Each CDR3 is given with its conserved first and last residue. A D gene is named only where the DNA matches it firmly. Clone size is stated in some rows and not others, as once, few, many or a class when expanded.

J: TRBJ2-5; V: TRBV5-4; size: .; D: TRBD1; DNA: TGTGCCAGCAGCTTTCTACACAGGGGGCAAGAGACCCAGTACTTC; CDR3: CASSFLHRGQETQYF
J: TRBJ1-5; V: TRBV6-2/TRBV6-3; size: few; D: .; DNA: TGTGCCAGCAGTTACTCAAGGGGATTTGGGAGCAATCAGCCCCAGCATTTT; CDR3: CASSYSRGFGSNQPQHF
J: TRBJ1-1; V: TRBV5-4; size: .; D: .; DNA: TGTGCCAGCAGCGGATGGAACACTGAAGCTTTCTTT; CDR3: CASSGWNTEAFF
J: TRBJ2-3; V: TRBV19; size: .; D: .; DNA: TGTGCCAGTACTGGAAAGGGCGCCTCTAGCACAGATACGCAGTATTTT; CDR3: CASTGKGASSTDTQYF
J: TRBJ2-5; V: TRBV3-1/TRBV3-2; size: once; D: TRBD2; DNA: TGTGCCAGCAGCTCCCTCGGACTAGCGGGGGGAGAGACCCAGTACTTC; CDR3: CASSSLGLAGGETQYF
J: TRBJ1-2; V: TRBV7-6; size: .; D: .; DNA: TGTGCCAGCAGCCCACGGGGAGTGGATGGCTACACCTTC; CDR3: CASSPRGVDGYTF
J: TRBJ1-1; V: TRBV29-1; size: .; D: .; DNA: TGCAGCGTCTTAACAGGGAACACTGAAGCTTTCTTT; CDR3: CSVLTGNTEAFF
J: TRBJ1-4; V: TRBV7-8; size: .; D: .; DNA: TGTGCCAGCAGCCCCCCCTCGGGTAATGAAAAACTGTTTTTT; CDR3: CASSPPSGNEKLFF
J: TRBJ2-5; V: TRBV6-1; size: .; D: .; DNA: TGTGCCAGCAGTGAAAAATCTGGGCAGGGGAGCTTGGAGACCCAGTACTTC; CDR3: CASSEKSGQGSLETQYF
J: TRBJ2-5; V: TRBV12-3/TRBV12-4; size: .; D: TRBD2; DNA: TGTGCCAGCAGTGGGACTACCAAAGAGACCCAGTACTTC; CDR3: CASSGTTKETQYF
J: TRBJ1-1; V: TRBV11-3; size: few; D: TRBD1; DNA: TGTGCCAGCACCCTACAGGGGGGGCGGGAAGCTTTCTTT; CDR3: CASTLQGGREAFF